This T cell receptor (beta chain) is drawn from a study of patients and donors after allogeneic stem cell transplantation. TCRdb independently ran MiXCR on the RT-PCR reads; one entry per CDR3 protein. This sample yields fewer than 95,000 distinct CDR3 sequences, of which roughly 5.1% are seen a single time; roughly 2.5% belongs to the top ten. The V and J ends lost 6 bases and 7 bases respectively, with 19 bases between them. The CDR3 runs 14 residues. CDR1 DFQATT and CDR2 SNEGSKA come from the germline V gene (reference sequence). This clonotype was counted many times. Sequences were obtained from blood, either unsorted or a sorted T cell fraction (not recorded which). V usage is TRBV20-1 and J usage is TRBJ2-1; possible D gene TRBD2, 6 bases. This clonotype originated in a human donor who was either an allogeneic HSCT recipient or a stem cell or donor lymphocyte infusion donor (not recorded which). It is not recorded whose cells these are; they may come from a transplant donor. The CDR3 loop is CSAGQVGRLNEQFF. The CDR3, as DNA: TGCAGTGCCGGGCAGGTCGGGAGATTGAATGAGCAGTTCTTC.